A selection of T cell receptor beta chains follows, all from one sample in a study of cytomegalovirus exposure and HLA in healthy donors. Produced via immunoSEQ multiplex PCR; TCRdb's table is partial and in-frame only. The sample spans 100,000 to 150,000 clones; the ten largest clones claim approximately 1.5%. The sequencing sample was made of PBMCs. All receptors come from a woman in her forties in good health and CMV-seronegative. Each CDR3 is given with its conserved first and last residue. D genes are given only for firm matches.

v_gene	j_gene	d_gene	CDR3nt	CDR3aa
TRBV15	TRBJ1-4	-	TGTGCCACCGCCCTCCCGCAGGGCACTAATAAAAAACTGTTTTTT	CATALPQGTNKKLFF
TRBV5-1	TRBJ2-5	TRBD1	TGCGCCAGCAGCGCCGACAGGGGGCGGGAGACCCAGTACTTC	CASSADRGRETQYF
TRBV29-1	TRBJ1-1	TRBD1	TGCAGCGTTGAAGGTGGCAGGGGGAGGACTGAAGCTTTCTTT	CSVEGGRGRTEAFF
TRBV4-1	TRBJ1-5	-	TGCGCCAGCAGCCAAGATTCCCAGGGCTGGGGACAGCCCCAGCATTTT	CASSQDSQGWGQPQHF
TRBV18	TRBJ1-5	TRBD1	TGTGCCAGCTCACCAGGGACAGGTTATCAGCCCCAGCATTTT	CASSPGTGYQPQHF
TRBV19	TRBJ2-7	-	TGTGCCAGTAGTTTTGACGGGTACGAGCAGTACTTC	CASSFDGYEQYF
TRBV10-3	TRBJ2-5	-	TGTGCCATCAGTGAAAACGGTTCGGAGACCCAGTACTTC	CAISENGSETQYF
TRBV6-6	TRBJ1-1	-	TGTGCCAGCAGAACCGGACAGAAGAACACTGAAGCTTTCTTT	CASRTGQKNTEAFF
TRBV18	TRBJ1-4	-	TGTGCCAGCTCACACCGGAGAACGGGGTTTAATGAAAAACTGTTTTTT	CASSHRRTGFNEKLFF
TRBV5-1	TRBJ2-7	TRBD2	TGCGCCAGCAGCTCGCTCCCGGGACTAGCGGCCTCCTACGAGCAGTACTTC	CASSSLPGLAASYEQYF
TRBV19	TRBJ1-2	TRBD1	TGTGCCACCAGACAGGGCTATGGCTACACCTTC	CATRQGYGYTF
TRBV6-5	TRBJ2-5	-	TGTGCCAGCAGGAGATTGACGGAGTACCAAGAGACCCAGTACTTC	CASRRLTEYQETQYF
TRBV6-5	TRBJ2-2	TRBD1	TGTGCCAGCAGTTACTCACAGGGGGACGGGGAGCTGTTTTTT	CASSYSQGDGELFF
TRBV5-1	TRBJ1-3	TRBD1	TGCGCCAGCAGCTTGGAACAGGGGCTTGGAAACACCATATATTTT	CASSLEQGLGNTIYF
TRBV7-2	TRBJ2-2	-	TGTGCCAGCAGCTTAGTAAGCGCCGCGAACACCGGGGAGCTGTTTTTT	CASSLVSAANTGELFF
TRBV30	TRBJ2-5	TRBD1	TGTGCCTGGAGTGAATGGGACAGGGTTGCGACCCAGTACTTC	CAWSEWDRVATQYF
TRBV5-6	TRBJ2-1	-	TGTGCCAGCAGCTTGGAAGGGGTATCCTACAATGAGCAGTTCTTC	CASSLEGVSYNEQFF
TRBV2	TRBJ1-2	TRBD1	TGTGCCAGCAGTGAAGTGGGACAGGGGAACTATGGCTACACCTTC	CASSEVGQGNYGYTF
TRBV27	TRBJ1-1	-	TGTGCCAGCAGGGGGGGGAGCAACACTGAAGCTTTCTTT	CASRGGSNTEAFF
TRBV7-3	TRBJ2-5	-	TGTGCCAGCAGCTTAAACCCAGGGGAGACCCAGTACTTC	CASSLNPGETQYF
TRBV5-6	TRBJ2-1	-	TGTGCCAGCAGCTACGACAGCTACTACAATGAGCAGTTCTTC	CASSYDSYYNEQFF
TRBV27	TRBJ1-5	-	TGTGCCAGCAGTATGAGGGTTTGGCAGCCCCAGCATTTT	CASSMRVWQPQHF
TRBV7-9	TRBJ1-2	-	TGTGCCAGCAGCTCCTACGGAGATTCGGGTGGCTACACCTTC	CASSSYGDSGGYTF
TRBV21-1	TRBJ1-5	-	TGTGCCAGCAGCAACTTTCAGGGCAATCAGCCCCAGCATTTT	CASSNFQGNQPQHF
TRBV28	TRBJ2-3	TRBD2	TGTGCCAGCAGCTCGGGGGGGGAGGGGACTACGCAGTATTTT	CASSSGGEGTTQYF
TRBV11-3	TRBJ2-1	-	TGTGCCAGCAGCTTAGGGAGGGGTCGTGAGCAGTTCTTC	CASSLGRGREQFF
TRBV19	TRBJ1-2	-	TGTGCCAGTAGTAGCGGCGTGGACTCTCGTAACTATGGCTACACCTTC	CASSSGVDSRNYGYTF
TRBV7-3	TRBJ2-3	-	TGTGCCAGCAGCCAAGGGCGGGCTAGCACAGATACGCAGTATTTT	CASSQGRASTDTQYF
TRBV7-7	TRBJ2-5	-	TGTGCTACCGCCCCCCCTGGGAGCAGTCAAGAGACCCAGTACTTC	CATAPPGSSQETQYF
TRBV28	TRBJ1-6	TRBD1	TGTGCCAGCACCTCCTCGACAGGGGGAGATTCACCCCTCCACTTT	CASTSSTGGDSPLHF
TRBV5-8	TRBJ1-1	-	TGTGCCAGCAGCTGGGGCAGACCGAACACTGAAGCTTTCTTT	CASSWGRPNTEAFF
TRBV27	TRBJ1-5	TRBD1	TGTGCCAGCAGCAGTCAGGGGGCAGGGGAAGGTGCCCAGCATTTT	CASSSQGAGEGAQHF
TRBV5-8	TRBJ2-7	-	TGTGCCAGCAGCTTGGGACGGAGGGTCAACGAGCAGTACTTC	CASSLGRRVNEQYF
TRBV5-1	TRBJ1-2	-	TGCGCCAGCAGCTCAGGGGAAGGCTATGGCTACACCTTC	CASSSGEGYGYTF
TRBV4-1	TRBJ2-3	TRBD2	TGCGCCAGCAGCCAGACTAGCGGGGGGTTCACAGATACGCAGTATTTT	CASSQTSGGFTDTQYF
TRBV18	TRBJ2-1	-	TGTGCCAGCTCACCACCGAGTCGAGGACAAGATGAGCAGTTCTTC	CASSPPSRGQDEQFF
TRBV28	TRBJ1-4	TRBD1	TGTGCCAGCAGACCACAGGGGGCAGGAGAAAAACTGTTTTTT	CASRPQGAGEKLFF
TRBV5-6	TRBJ1-3	-	TGTGCCAGCAGCTTGGGGACAAGGGCTGGAAACACCATATATTTT	CASSLGTRAGNTIYF
TRBV6-1	TRBJ2-2	TRBD1	TGTGCCAGCATTAGGACAGGGTTAACCGGGGAGCTGTTTTTT	CASIRTGLTGELFF
TRBV11-2	TRBJ2-6	-	TGTGCCAGCAGCTTATCGGGGGCCAACGTCCTGACTTTC	CASSLSGANVLTF
TRBV5-1	TRBJ2-3	TRBD2	TGCGCCAGCAGGGCCGGCGGGGGGTTTAGCACAGATACGCAGTATTTT	CASRAGGGFSTDTQYF
TRBV29-1	TRBJ2-3	TRBD1	TGCAGCGTCGACTGGGACGGACAGGGGCTCACAGATACGCAGTATTTT	CSVDWDGQGLTDTQYF
TRBV20-1	TRBJ1-5	-	TGCAGTGCTTCCCCTGGGCCGCCCGAGCATTTT	CSASPGPPEHF
TRBV29-1	TRBJ2-3	TRBD1	TGCAGCGCACAGGGGGCTTACACAGATACGCAGTATTTT	CSAQGAYTDTQYF
TRBV5-3	TRBJ1-1	-	TGTGCCAGAAGCTTGACGGGAAGGGTGGGAACTGAAGCTTTCTTT	CARSLTGRVGTEAFF
TRBV4-1	TRBJ2-3	TRBD1	TGCGCCAGCAGCCAAGAAGGGACAGGGGGCACAGATACGCAGTATTTT	CASSQEGTGGTDTQYF
TRBV19	TRBJ2-2	-	TGTGCCAGTAGTATAGTCCGGGGAACCGGGGAGCTGTTTTTT	CASSIVRGTGELFF
TRBV19	TRBJ2-7	TRBD1	TGTGCCAGCAGGGGGAACACCTACGAGCAGTACTTC	CASRGNTYEQYF
TRBV7-2	TRBJ2-2	-	TGTGCCAGCCACCGGAGAAACACCGGGGAGCTGTTTTTT	CASHRRNTGELFF
TRBV7-9	TRBJ2-7	-	TGTGCCAGCAGCTTAGGCGGTTTCTCCTACGAGCAGTACTTC	CASSLGGFSYEQYF
TRBV6-6	TRBJ1-1	TRBD1	TGTGCCAGCAGAACGGGTTCTTCAGGGGGCGCGTCGGCTTTCTTT	CASRTGSSGGASAFF
TRBV18	TRBJ2-3	-	TGTGCCAGCTCACCAATAGGGCGGAGTGACAGGCAGTATTTT	CASSPIGRSDRQYF
TRBV7-3	TRBJ1-1	-	TGTGCCAGCAGTCCTTCACGCGAGGGTCTGTTTGGCACTGAAGCTTTCTTT	CASSPSREGLFGTEAFF
TRBV27	TRBJ2-7	-	TGTGCCAGCTCGAGCTCCTACGAGCAGTACTTC	CASSSSYEQYF
TRBV5-4	TRBJ2-3	-	TGTGCCAGCAGCTTGGCCGGTTCGCGGGGTACGCAGTATTTT	CASSLAGSRGTQYF
TRBV28	TRBJ1-2	-	TGTGCCATCTCGAAACAGGGACGGTATGGCTACACCTTC	CAISKQGRYGYTF
TRBV2	TRBJ1-2	TRBD1	TGTGCCAGCGGGACAGGGCCCTCTTGGTATGGCTACACCTTC	CASGTGPSWYGYTF